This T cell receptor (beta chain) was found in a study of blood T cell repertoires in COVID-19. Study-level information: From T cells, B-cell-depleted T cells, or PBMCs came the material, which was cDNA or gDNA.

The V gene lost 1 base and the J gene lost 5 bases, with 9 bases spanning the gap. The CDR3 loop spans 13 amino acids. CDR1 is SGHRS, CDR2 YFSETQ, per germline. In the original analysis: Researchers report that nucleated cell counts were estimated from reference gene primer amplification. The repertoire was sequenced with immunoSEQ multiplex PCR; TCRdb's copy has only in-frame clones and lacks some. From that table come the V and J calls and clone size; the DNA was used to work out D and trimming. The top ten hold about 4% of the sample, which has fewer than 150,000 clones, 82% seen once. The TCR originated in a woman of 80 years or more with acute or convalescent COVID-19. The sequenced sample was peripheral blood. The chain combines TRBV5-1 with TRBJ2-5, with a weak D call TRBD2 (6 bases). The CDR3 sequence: CASSLTSLETQYF. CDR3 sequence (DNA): TGCGCCAGCAGCTTGACTAGCCTTGAGACCCAGTACTTC.